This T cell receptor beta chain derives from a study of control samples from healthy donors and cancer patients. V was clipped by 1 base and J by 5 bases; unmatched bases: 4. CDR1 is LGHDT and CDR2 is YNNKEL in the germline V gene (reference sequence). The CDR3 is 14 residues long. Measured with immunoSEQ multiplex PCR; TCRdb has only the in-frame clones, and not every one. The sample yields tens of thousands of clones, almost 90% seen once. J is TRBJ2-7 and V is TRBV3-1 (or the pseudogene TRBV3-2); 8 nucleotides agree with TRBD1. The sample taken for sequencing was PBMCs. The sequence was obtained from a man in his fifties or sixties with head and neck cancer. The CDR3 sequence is CASSQGVQGDEQYF. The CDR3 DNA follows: TGTGCCAGCAGCCAAGGAGTACAGGGGGACGAGCAGTACTTC.